The TCR beta chain under discussion was sequenced for a study of vaccination effects on CD4 cells after COVID-19. Study overall: Every well housed more than 1.5 million PBMC, which grew in culture alongside around 10 IU/ml IL-2 and around 10 ug/ml peptides. Study-level points and caveats: Clonal contraction was marked in infection- and vaccine-induced clones late after vaccination. In the study, convalescent patients were few, and early post-infection timepoints were absent.

Produced via immunoSEQ multiplex PCR; TCRdb's table is partial and in-frame only. Among roughly 50,000 clones, about 67% were seen once, and the ten largest hold approximately 5%. Culturing for about 10 days preceded CD4+ T cell isolation. Among the vaccine recipients, none had a prior SARS-CoV-2 infection, and nucleocapsid antibodies were negative. Worth noting for this clone: Its matching antigen is unknown.

This specimen consisted of CD4+ T cells from PBMCs cultured without peptide, obtained before COVID-19 vaccination. This sequence originates from a human donor who received a COVID-19 vaccine.

The CDR3 is CASSRGLDPFTDTQYF. CDR3 coding DNA: TGCGCCAGCAGCCGGGGTCTCGATCCTTTCACAGATACGCAGTATTTT. The chain uses TRBV4-1 and TRBJ2-3; unclear D gene. The germline V and J ends were trimmed by 4 bases and 2 bases, with 16 bases remaining between them. Germline CDR1 is MGHRA and CDR2 is YSYEKL. The CDR3 is 16 amino acids.